Presented here are 10 T cell receptor beta chains from one specimen sequenced in a study of T cell responses to AZD1222 COVID-19 vaccine. Assay: immunoSEQ multiplex PCR; the TCRdb copy retains only in-frame clones and omits some. The table has 150,000 to 200,000 clones, around 92% seen once; the top ten hold around 2.5%. Specimen: peripheral blood, collected on day 0 of AZD1222 vaccination. The source is an adult in good health.

This clone was detected only once. The chain couples TRBV6-1 to TRBJ1-5; 8 bases line up with TRBD1. Trimming cost V 3 bases and J 3 bases; bases outside gene matches: 1. The germline V gene encodes CDR1 MNHNS and CDR2 SASEGT. The CDR3 is made up of 14 amino acids. CDR3 bases: TGTGCCAGCAGTGACAGGGGGCCCAATCAGCCCCAGCATTTT. Translated, it gives CASSDRGPNQPQHF.

CDR3 sequence (DNA): TGTGCTAGTGGTTTGGTACGGGAACAGGGATCTTTCTACGAGCAGTACTTC. Its protein is CASGLVREQGSFYEQYF. This chain connects TRBV12-5 to TRBJ2-7; the D gene is possibly TRBD1 (6 bases). Trimming pared 0 bases from V and 3 bases from J, leaving 18 bases between. Looked up from germline, CDR1 is LGHNT and CDR2 is FRNRAP. The CDR3 extends over 17 amino acids.

The CDR3 nucleotides are TGCGCCAGCAGCCAAGATATCAGAGGGTATGGCTACACCTTC. It translates to CASSQDIRGYGYTF. This rearrangement joins TRBV4-3 to TRBJ1-2; no reliable D call. This CDR3 has 14 amino acids. Germline CDR1 is LGHNA and CDR2 is YSLEER. Trimming stripped 0 bases from V and 5 bases from J, with 10 bases between.

This clone was detected only once. The chain employs TRBV6-5 and TRBJ2-5; D unclear. The germline V gene has CDR1 MNHEY and CDR2 SVGAGI. The CDR3 covers 10 residues. Trimming stripped 8 bases from V and 4 bases from J, with 5 bases between. This CDR3 is CASWGETQYF. CDR3 coding DNA: TGTGCCAGCTGGGGAGAGACCCAGTACTTC.

V usage is TRBV4-1 and J usage is TRBJ1-1, with D hard to call. The V end lost 0 bases, the J end lost 4 bases, and 18 bases lay between the germline ends. Germline CDR1 reads MGHRA; CDR2 reads YSYEKL. This CDR3 spans 17 amino acids. DNA of the CDR3: TGCGCCAGCAGCCAAGACGGCAGGATTATGTCCGGCACTGAAGCTTTCTTT. Translated, it gives CASSQDGRIMSGTEAFF.

The chain has TRBV6-5 and TRBJ2-7, with TRBD2 matching 9 bases. Germline V gene lookup returns CDR1 MNHEY and CDR2 SVGAGI. V gave up 4 bases and J gave up 4 bases; unmatched junction bases: 11. This CDR3 region has 16 residues. The CDR3 is CASSSPAGTSSYEQYF. In DNA, the CDR3 is TGTGCCAGCAGTTCCCCCGCCGGGACTAGCTCTTACGAGCAGTACTTC.

This clone was recorded once. The chain employs TRBV11-2 and TRBJ1-1; weak D call: TRBD1 (6 bases). V was pared by 4 bases and J by 5 bases, with 17 bases between. This CDR3 has 15 amino acids. The germline CDR1 and CDR2 sequences are SGHAT and FQNNGV. CDR3 in amino acids: CASSSPQDSLTEAFF. CDR3 DNA sequence: TGTGCCAGCAGCTCACCCCAGGACAGCTTAACTGAAGCTTTCTTT.

This clone has just one count. This chain joins TRBV29-1 and TRBJ2-7; D possibly corresponds to TRBD2 (6 bases). Germline CDR1 is SQVTM and CDR2 is ANQGSEA. Trimming left V 6 bases short and J 0 bases short, with 12 bases between. The length of the CDR3 is 13 residues. The CDR3 coding sequence is TGCAGCGTCAAGACCGGGAGCTCCTACGAGCAGTACTTC. The encoded protein is CSVKTGSSYEQYF.

The chain carries TRBV29-1 and TRBJ1-2, with 7 bases aligning to TRBD1. V gave up 1 base and J gave up 10 bases; unmatched junction bases: 6. Germline V gene lookup returns CDR1 SQVTM and CDR2 ANQGSEA. The CDR3 is 12 amino acids. The CDR3 DNA is TGCAGCGTTGAAGGCCCGGGACAGATCTACACCTTC. Amino acid sequence: CSVEGPGQIYTF.

The chain combines TRBV28 with TRBJ1-6, with no clear D. This CDR3 is built from 16 residues. Trimming stripped 2 bases from V and 0 bases from J, with 8 bases between. Germline V lookup: CDR1 MDHEN, CDR2 SYDVKM. CDR3 residues: CASSLGLSSYNSPLHF. The CDR3 DNA is TGTGCCAGCAGTTTAGGGCTGAGCTCCTATAATTCACCCCTCCACTTT.